A selection of T cell receptor beta chains follows, all from one sample in a study of T-cell reconstitution after alpha-beta-depleted transplantation in children. TCRdb re-analysed the PCR reads in MiXCR, keeping a single row per CDR3 protein. The sample lists fewer than 550,000 distinct CDR3 sequences, about a tenth seen once, with 5% to 6.5% in the top ten. This specimen consisted of PBMCs from the stem cell graft donor, obtained from the stem cell graft. The receptors shown here come from a human donor who donated a stem cell graft to a child with acute myeloid leukemia. The conserved cysteine and the conserved F or W are not part of the CDR3 here. Fields, in order: D gene, J gene, V gene, CDR3 protein. D genes are given only for firm matches.

TRBD1 TRBJ1-2 TRBV12-5 ASGRGQNYGYT
- TRBJ2-1 TRBV6-1 ASSEARQALHDEQF
- TRBJ2-3 TRBV12-3/TRBV12-4 ASSFLSTDTQY
- TRBJ1-2 TRBV18 ASSSRGENTMIGYT
- TRBJ2-2 TRBV7-7 ASSPQGFGELF
- TRBJ2-5 TRBV20-1 SARTSLETQY
- TRBJ2-1 TRBV20-1 SARVYGYNEQF
TRBD2 TRBJ2-5 TRBV7-2 ASSSGLAGGWEETQY
TRBD2 TRBJ2-7 TRBV20-1 SARSGAGAEQY
TRBD2 TRBJ2-2 TRBV7-2 ASSSRGLATGELF
TRBD2 TRBJ2-1 TRBV20-1 SARIGNPTSGGVIGEQF
TRBD2 TRBJ2-3 TRBV10-3 AISAPELAGDGDTQY
- TRBJ2-2 TRBV12-3/TRBV12-4 ASSLHVSLTGELF
- TRBJ2-5 TRBV7-8 ASSHYPPGETQY
- TRBJ2-1 TRBV20-1 SVSPGDEQF
TRBD1 TRBJ2-1 TRBV5-1 ASSLGDRDLYNEQF
TRBD1 TRBJ2-1 TRBV12-3/TRBV12-4 ASSDPQGAGNDQF
- TRBJ2-5 TRBV29-1 SGGLDQETQY
- TRBJ1-5 TRBV6-1 ASSEIRKEPQH
TRBD2 TRBJ2-1 TRBV10-3 AISETSVNNEQF
- TRBJ2-5 TRBV12-3/TRBV12-4 ASSLRGRLGGIETQY
TRBD2 TRBJ2-6 TRBV7-2 ASSTGGTSGANVLT
- TRBJ2-1 TRBV7-2 ASSSRWRGEQF
- TRBJ2-5 TRBV7-8 ASSLNSGTRETQY
TRBD2 TRBJ2-5 TRBV7-2 ASSSGLAGGGETQY
- TRBJ2-2 TRBV12-3/TRBV12-4 ASSGQRAGTGELF
- TRBJ1-5 TRBV20-1 SASSGYRGAGNQPQH
TRBD2 TRBJ2-5 TRBV10-3 AISERASGGPSETQY
- TRBJ2-7 TRBV7-9 ASSLSVRAYEQY
- TRBJ1-5 TRBV18 ASSPGEGNQPQH
TRBD2 TRBJ2-1 TRBV13 ASSQTSGRASEQF
- TRBJ1-2 TRBV5-1 ASSFQGSEFYGYT
TRBD1 TRBJ1-5 TRBV6-1 ASSGDRGGGDQPQH
- TRBJ1-3 TRBV3-1 ASSPTGSLSGNTIY
- TRBJ2-2 TRBV11-2 ATSRDTNTGELF
- TRBJ2-5 TRBV4-3 ASSQEIGQGGETQY
TRBD2 TRBJ2-7 TRBV29-1 SVGPSGNHYEQY
- TRBJ2-2 TRBV29-1 SVMVTGELF
- TRBJ1-4 TRBV5-1 ASSPGRVNEKLF
- TRBJ1-5 TRBV7-2 ASSFRIHQPQH
- TRBJ2-3 TRBV7-2 ASSLAYGGTDTQY
- TRBJ2-1 TRBV5-1 ASSFGAYEQF
- TRBJ2-3 TRBV6-5 ASSYNGGGTDTQY
- TRBJ1-5 TRBV29-1 SVRQANQPQH
- TRBJ2-3 TRBV20-1 SARGGIGTPSTDTQY
- TRBJ2-1 TRBV29-1 SGGYNEQF
- TRBJ2-7 TRBV7-2 ASSSPFGLAPYEQY
- TRBJ2-1 TRBV13 ASSLMVPGQYNEQF
- TRBJ2-5 TRBV29-1 SASEGLRETQY
- TRBJ2-3 TRBV7-2 ASSFGGMTDTQY
TRBD2 TRBJ2-7 TRBV27 ASSPRGGSNEQY
- TRBJ2-5 TRBV12-3/TRBV12-4 ASRSSSQETQY